A single sample is the source of the 18 T cell receptor beta chains below, sequenced in a study of blood T cell repertoires in COVID-19. Profiled with immunoSEQ multiplex PCR; TCRdb holds only in-frame clones, not every one. The top ten hold 10% of the sample, which has over 75,000 clones, 75% to 85% seen once. Input material: peripheral blood. The origin of the receptors is a woman in her seventies with acute or convalescent COVID-19.

The chain is built from TRBV24-1 and TRBJ2-3; 7 bases match TRBD2. The germline V gene encodes CDR1 KGHDR and CDR2 SFDVKD. The CDR3 has 15 residues. J was trimmed by 0 bases and V by 3 bases; bases with no gene match: 2. This chain's CDR3 is CATSDMGGSTDTQYF. The CDR3 nucleotides read TGTGCCACCAGTGATATGGGGGGGAGCACAGATACGCAGTATTTT.

This clone occurred once. The rearrangement uses TRBV2 and TRBJ2-3; no reliable D call. This CDR3 region has 11 residues. Trimming stripped 3 bases from V and 7 bases from J, with 5 bases between. Germline CDR1 SNHLY, CDR2 FYNNEI. CDR3 nucleotides: TGTGCCAGCAGTGATCCTTATACGCAGTATTTT. The encoded protein is CASSDPYTQYF.

V usage is TRBV10-3 and J usage is TRBJ1-1, with D possibly being TRBD1 (6 bases). CDR1 and CDR2 from the germline V gene are ENHRY and SYGVKD. CDR3 length: 15 amino acids. V was shortened by 6 bases and J by 2 bases, with 16 bases between the two germline ends. CDR3 sequence (DNA): TGTGCCATCAGGGAAACCGGGACACCAAACACTGAAGCTTTCTTT. It codes for CAIRETGTPNTEAFF.

The V gene is TRBV30, the J gene TRBJ1-6; TRBD1 might be the D (5 bases). CDR1 is GTSNPN and CDR2 is SVGIG in the germline V gene (reference sequence). This CDR3 spans 13 amino acids. Trimming stripped 4 bases from V and 10 bases from J, with 14 bases between. CDR3 protein: CAWTEQGWSPLHF. The DNA for the CDR3 is TGTGCCTGGACGGAGCAGGGTTGGTCACCCCTCCACTTT.

The chain has TRBV3-1 (or the pseudogene TRBV3-2) and TRBJ2-1, with 8 bases fitting TRBD1. Germline lookup yields CDR1 LGHDT and CDR2 YNNKEL (reference sequence). The CDR3 extends over 12 amino acids. V was clipped by 4 bases and J by 9 bases; unmatched bases: 2. The CDR3 loop reads CASSRTGFEQFF. CDR3 nucleotides: TGTGCCAGCAGCCGGACAGGGTTTGAGCAGTTCTTC.

The genes are TRBV5-6 and TRBJ2-2; TRBD1 matches 7 bases. This CDR3 is 15 amino acids long. Germline V gene lookup returns CDR1 SGHDT and CDR2 YYEEEE. Trimming took 4 bases from V and 4 from J; bases not matched to a gene: 7. The CDR3 sequence: CASSRGTVSTGELFF. The DNA of the CDR3 is TGTGCCAGCAGCCGAGGGACAGTTTCCACCGGGGAGCTGTTTTTT. Complete variable domain (other parts from reference TRBV5-6 and TRBJ2-2): DAGVTQSPTHLIKTRGQQVTLRCSPKSGHDTVSWYQQALGQGPQFIFQYYEEEERQRGNFPDRFSGHQFPNYSSELNVNALLLGDSALYLCASSRGTVSTGELFFGEGSRLTVL.

Many counts were recorded for this clone. The rearrangement links TRBV19 to TRBJ1-1; D may be TRBD1 (6 bases). This CDR3 comprises 13 residues. Germline CDR1 is LNHDA and CDR2 is SQIVND (reference sequence). Trimming cost V 7 bases and J 2 bases, with 11 bases left between them. As DNA, the CDR3 is TGTGCCAGTATCCGGACAGAAAACACTGAAGCTTTCTTT. It codes for CASIRTENTEAFF.

This sequence joins TRBV19 and TRBJ2-7; 12 bases map to TRBD2. Germline V gene lookup returns CDR1 LNHDA and CDR2 SQIVND (reference sequence). V dropped 7 bases and J dropped 2; count of bases not matched to a gene: 15. This CDR3 is built from 18 residues. The CDR3 reads CASTQSGTSGHFAYEQYF. Here the CDR3 DNA reads TGTGCCAGTACCCAATCCGGGACTAGCGGGCATTTCGCCTACGAGCAGTACTTC.

The CDR3 nucleotides read TGTGCCAGCAACCGACAGGCAACTAATGAAAAACTGTTTTTT. Its protein is CASNRQATNEKLFF. J is TRBJ1-4 and V is TRBV2, with TRBD1 as a possible D gene (6 bases). The germline V gene encodes CDR1 SNHLY and CDR2 FYNNEI. The length of the CDR3 is 14 residues. V was cut by 7 bases and J by 0 bases, with 9 bases left in between.

This chain joins TRBV19 and TRBJ1-2, with TRBD1 as a possible D gene (6 bases). V lost 4 bases and J lost 2, with 20 bases in between. The CDR3 runs 17 residues. Germline V gene lookup returns CDR1 LNHDA and CDR2 SQIVND (reference sequence). CDR3 amino acids: CASSRPLARGQNYGYTF. The CDR3 DNA follows: TGTGCCAGTAGTAGACCCCTAGCCAGGGGACAAAACTATGGCTACACCTTC.

This sequence joins TRBV7-2 and TRBJ2-1, with D perhaps matching TRBD2 (5 bases). In germline, CDR1 is SGHTA, CDR2 FQGNSA. CDR3 size: 11 residues. V lost 6 bases to trimming and J lost 7 bases, with 7 bases between them. This chain's CDR3 is CASSSANEQFF. CDR3 nucleotides: TGTGCCAGCAGTAGCGCGAATGAGCAGTTCTTC.

The J gene is TRBJ2-7, the V gene TRBV15; 9 bases are a match to TRBD1. Trimming took 0 bases from V and 1 from J; bases not matched to a gene: 7. The CDR3 consists of 17 residues. Per the germline V gene, CDR1 is LNHNV and CDR2 is YYDKDF (reference sequence). This CDR3 reads CATSRDTGTGRSYEQYF. CDR3 DNA sequence: TGTGCCACCAGCAGAGATACCGGGACAGGGAGATCCTACGAGCAGTACTTC.

This chain joins TRBV6-1 and TRBJ2-7, with D possibly matching TRBD1 (7 bases). The CDR3 consists of 15 residues. V was trimmed by 1 base and J by 0 bases, leaving 10 bases between them. Germline-derived CDR1 and CDR2 are MNHNS and SASEGT. The CDR3 spells CASSEGQGGSYEQYF. The CDR3 nucleotides are TGTGCCAGCAGTGAAGGACAGGGAGGCTCCTACGAGCAGTACTTC.

The chain carries TRBV5-1 and TRBJ1-6; no firm D call. Trimming took off 0 bases at V and 7 bases at J, with 8 bases between the two ends. The germline V gene has CDR1 SGHRS and CDR2 YFSETQ. This CDR3 spans 14 amino acids. Here the CDR3 DNA reads TGCGCCAGCAGCTTGGCCCTTACAAATTCACCCCTCCACTTT. Its translation is CASSLALTNSPLHF.

The rearrangement joins TRBV11-3 to TRBJ2-1; the match to TRBD1 covers 10 bases. The CDR3 is 13 residues long. Trimming at V came to 6 bases and at J to 6 bases, leaving 2 bases not matched to a gene. Germline loops: CDR1 SGHNT, CDR2 YENEEA. CDR3 nucleotides: TGTGCCAGCAGAGGGACAGGGGCCAATGAGCAGTTCTTC. Its protein is CASRGTGANEQFF.

The chain employs TRBV6-5 and TRBJ2-5; the match to TRBD2 covers 7 bases. CDR3 length equals 15 residues. Germline-derived CDR1 and CDR2 are MNHEY and SVGAGI. Trimming removed 6 bases from V and 7 bases from J; junction bases left unmatched: 14. In DNA form, the CDR3 reads TGTGCCAGCAGGGGTAGCGGGCAACCAAGATCGACCCAGTACTTC. Amino acid sequence: CASRGSGQPRSTQYF.

The J gene is TRBJ1-1, the V gene TRBV10-3; D gene unclear. The V gene lost 0 bases and the J gene lost 5 bases, with 16 bases spanning the gap. The CDR3 runs 16 residues. The germline V gene has CDR1 ENHRY and CDR2 SYGVKD. CDR3 bases: TGTGCCATCAGTGAGTCGTGGGATTCACGGGGAACTGAAGCTTTCTTT. Protein sequence: CAISESWDSRGTEAFF.

CDR3 in amino acids: CASSPDRGGNQPQHF. CDR3 DNA sequence: TGTGCCAGTAGCCCAGACAGGGGCGGGAATCAGCCCCAGCATTTT. The chain joins TRBV19 to TRBJ1-5; TRBD1 matches 8 bases. The CDR3 covers 15 residues. V dropped 6 bases and J dropped 4; count of bases not matched to a gene: 8. Germline lookup yields CDR1 LNHDA and CDR2 SQIVND (reference sequence).